These 29 T cell receptor beta chains share one sample of origin, sequenced in a study of graft-versus-host responses after intestinal transplantation. Sequenced by immunoSEQ multiplex PCR; TCRdb stores in-frame clones only, minus some. The table includes over a thousand clones, about 86% detected once. Material: PBMCs, obtained roughly 31 days after intestinal transplant. These receptors were collected from a human patient who received an intestinal transplant, so some T cells may come from the graft donor.

The V and J genes are TRBV6-5 and TRBJ2-6; TRBD1 agrees at 7 bases. The CDR3 length is 15 residues. Germline values: CDR1 MNHEY, CDR2 SVGAGI. J was trimmed by 4 bases and V by 6 bases; bases with no gene match: 6. For the CDR3, the DNA is TGTGCCAGCAGCCCGACAGGGTTAGGGGCCAACGTCCTGACTTTC. It encodes CASSPTGLGANVLTF.

In this sample, this clone turned up once. This chain links TRBV2 with TRBJ2-2; perhaps D is TRBD1 or TRBD2 (5 bases each). The germline gives CDR1 SNHLY, CDR2 FYNNEI. The CDR3 extends over 14 amino acids. Trimming took 6 bases from V and 0 from J, leaving 8 bases between them. This chain's CDR3 is CASSPGPNTGELFF. CDR3 DNA sequence: TGTGCCAGCAGCCCGGGACCGAACACCGGGGAGCTGTTTTTT.

The V call is TRBV11-1, the J call TRBJ1-1, with a tentative D call TRBD1 (6 bases). Germline loops: CDR1 SGHAT, CDR2 FQDESV (reference sequence). V was pared by 5 bases and J by 11 bases, with 9 bases between. CDR3 length: 10 amino acids. Here the CDR3 DNA reads TGTGCCAGCAGCGGCCAGGGGGCTTTCTTT. The encoded protein is CASSGQGAFF.

The chain joins TRBV9 to TRBJ2-1; the D gene is possibly TRBD2 (7 bases). Germline V CDR1 and CDR2: SGDLS, YYNGEE. The CDR3 contains 14 residues. The ends were cut back, 6 bases at V and 8 bases at J, with 18 bases in the middle. The CDR3 DNA sequence: TGTGCCAGCACTAGGGGGGGGTCCAGGGATGAGCAGTTCTTC. This translates into CASTRGGSRDEQFF.

The rearrangement links TRBV27 to TRBJ1-6; D is unresolved. Germline V lookup: CDR1 MNHEY, CDR2 SMNVEV (reference sequence). This CDR3 comprises 11 residues. V was shortened by 8 bases and J by 11 bases, with 10 bases between the two germline ends. The CDR3 spells CASGLGTPLHF. CDR3 nucleotides: TGTGCCAGCGGCTTAGGGACACCCCTCCACTTT.

The J gene is TRBJ2-7, the V gene TRBV11-3; no reliable D call. The germline CDR1 and CDR2 sequences are SGHNT and YENEEA. V was cut by 1 base and J by 3 bases, with 13 bases left in between. This CDR3 comprises 15 residues. The CDR3 bases are TGTGCCAGCAGCTTAGCCTCCGGCCCCCACTACGAGCAGTACTTC. Amino acids: CASSLASGPHYEQYF. The variable domain in full, with the rest retrieved from reference TRBV11-3 and TRBJ2-7, is EAGVVQSPRYKIIEKKQPVAFWCNPISGHNTLYWYLQNLGQGPELLIRYENEEAVDDSQLPKDRFSAERLKGVDSTLKIQPAELGDSAVYLCASSLASGPHYEQYFGPGTRLTVT.

The rearrangement joins TRBV5-1 to TRBJ2-1; 12 positions agree with TRBD1. This CDR3 is 16 amino acids long. From germline, CDR1 is SGHRS and CDR2 YFSETQ. Trimming cost V 3 bases and J 9 bases; bases outside gene matches: 10. The DNA of the CDR3 is TGCGCCAGCAGCTCCCGGGACAGGGGGCTCAATGGTGAGCAGTTCTTC. Its protein product is CASSSRDRGLNGEQFF.

This chain links TRBV6-1 with TRBJ2-3; 7 bases agree with TRBD2. This CDR3 spans 14 amino acids. Per the germline V gene, CDR1 is MNHNS and CDR2 is SASEGT. With 8 bases clipped from V and 1 base from J, the junction kept 6 bases outside the gene matches. Here the CDR3 reads CASCGGFRTDTQYF. The CDR3 bases are TGTGCCAGCTGCGGGGGATTCCGCACAGATACGCAGTATTTT.

This rearrangement joins TRBV6-4 to TRBJ1-2; 9 bases map to TRBD1. V shed 4 bases and J 7 bases; nucleotides not matched to a gene: 10. Germline-derived CDR1 and CDR2 are MRHNA and SNTAGT. This CDR3 region has 15 residues. CDR3 amino acids: CASSGNTGGASGYTF. The CDR3 DNA reads as TGTGCCAGCAGTGGAAACACAGGGGGCGCGAGTGGCTACACCTTC.

The chain carries TRBV11-2 and TRBJ1-6; D call uncertain. The V end was cut by 4 bases, the J end by 6 bases, with 13 bases between. Per the germline V gene, CDR1 is SGHAT and CDR2 is FQNNGV. CDR3 length: 15 amino acids. The CDR3 DNA sequence: TGTGCCAGCAGCTCGACTAGGGCTTTTAATTCACCCCTCCACTTT. Protein product: CASSSTRAFNSPLHF.

The chain couples TRBV30 to TRBJ1-4; D is ambiguous. V shed 2 bases and J shed 3 bases, with 13 bases lying between them. This CDR3 region has 15 residues. Germline CDR1 GTSNPN, CDR2 SVGIG (reference sequence). The DNA for the CDR3 is TGTGCCTGGAGTCCTGCCTTGCTGGCTAATGAAAAACTGTTTTTT. It codes for CAWSPALLANEKLFF.

The chain joins TRBV7-3 to TRBJ2-7; D might be TRBD1 or TRBD2, each matching 6 bases. This CDR3 region has 12 residues. Looked up from germline, CDR1 is SGHTA and CDR2 is FQGTGA. V lost 10 bases and J 1 base, leaving 11 bases between the germline ends. The CDR3 sequence: CATGGGSYEQYF. CDR3 nucleotides: TGTGCCACCGGGGGCGGATCCTACGAGCAGTACTTC.

The chain employs TRBV5-8 and TRBJ1-2; 7 bases are a match to TRBD1. This CDR3 has 12 residues. Trimming removed 4 bases from V and 7 bases from J; junction bases left unmatched: 4. Germline V gene lookup returns CDR1 SGHTS and CDR2 YDEGEE. The CDR3 loop is CASSPGTVGYTF. CDR3 nucleotides: TGTGCCAGCAGCCCTGGGACAGTTGGCTACACCTTC.

The genes are TRBV4-1 and TRBJ2-1, with 15 bases aligning to TRBD2. J lost 8 bases, V lost 4 bases, and 3 bases had no gene match. Germline lookup yields CDR1 MGHRA and CDR2 YSYEKL. The CDR3 has 15 amino acids. DNA for the CDR3: TGCGCCAGCAGCCGGACTAGCGGGGGGGCCGATGAGCAGTTCTTC. It codes for CASSRTSGGADEQFF.

CDR3 sequence (DNA): TGTGCCAGCAGCTCGGGACAGGGTTTTACTGAAGCTTTCTTT. Its translation: CASSSGQGFTEAFF. The rearrangement joins TRBV7-9 to TRBJ1-1; 9 nucleotides agree with TRBD1. The CDR3 sequence is 14 residues long. Germline V lookup: CDR1 SEHNR, CDR2 FQNEAQ (reference sequence). The ends lost 4 bases at V and 5 bases at J; junction bases unmatched: 5. Full variable domain (rest looked up from reference TRBV7-9 and TRBJ1-1): DTGVSQNPRHKITKRGQNVTFRCDPISEHNRLYWYRQTLGQGPEFLTYFQNEAQLEKSRLLSDRFSAERPKGSFSTLEIQRTEQGDSAMYLCASSSGQGFTEAFFGQGTRLTVV.

The V and J genes are TRBV19 and TRBJ2-5, with 8 positions matching TRBD2. The CDR3 spans 12 residues. The germline V gene encodes CDR1 LNHDA and CDR2 SQIVND (reference sequence). V lost 5 bases to trimming and J lost 9 bases; unmatched junction nucleotides: 5. The CDR3 loop reads CASSVGREAQYF. The CDR3 bases are TGTGCCAGTAGTGTAGGGCGGGAGGCCCAGTACTTC.

The V call is TRBV11-1, the J call TRBJ1-2; D ambiguous. The CDR3 spans 14 residues. The ends were cut back, 3 bases at V and 2 bases at J, with 10 bases in the middle. Germline V gene lookup returns CDR1 SGHAT and CDR2 FQDESV (reference sequence). The CDR3 loop reads CASSFPGGNYGYTF. The CDR3 bases are TGTGCCAGCAGCTTTCCGGGCGGAAACTATGGCTACACCTTC. Full variable domain (rest looked up from reference TRBV11-1 and TRBJ1-2): EAEVAQSPRYKITEKSQAVAFWCDPISGHATLYWYRQILGQGPELLVQFQDESVVDDSQLPKDRFSAERLKGVDSTLKIQPAELGDSAMYLCASSFPGGNYGYTFGSGTRLTVV.

J is TRBJ1-2 and V is TRBV2, with D perhaps TRBD1 (6 bases). Trimming took 5 bases from V and 5 from J, leaving 18 bases between them. This CDR3 is built from 15 residues. Germline-derived CDR1 and CDR2 are SNHLY and FYNNEI. In DNA form, the CDR3 reads TGTGCCAGCAGTTCCCGAATCAGGGGAGAGTATGGCTACACCTTC. This encodes CASSSRIRGEYGYTF.

In nucleotides, the CDR3 is TGTGCCAGTAGTATAAGGATTGGGGGTGGACAGGGACGGTCACCCCTCCACTTT. It is translated as CASSIRIGGGQGRSPLHF. V and J are TRBV19 and TRBJ1-6; the match to TRBD1 covers 8 bases. The CDR3 contains 18 residues. V was pared by 2 bases and J by 10 bases, with 16 bases of the junction left unmatched. Germline CDR1 LNHDA, CDR2 SQIVND (reference sequence). Combining the CDR3 with reference TRBV19 and TRBJ1-6 gives the whole variable domain DGGITQSPKYLFRKEGQNVTLSCEQNLNHDAMYWYRQDPGQGLRLIYYSQIVNDFQKGDIAEGYSVSREKKESFPLTVTSAQKNPTAFYLCASSIRIGGGQGRSPLHFGNGTRLTVT.

This clone occurred once. The chain recombines TRBV30 with TRBJ1-2; 7 nucleotides line up with TRBD1. The CDR3 length is 16 residues. The germline gives CDR1 GTSNPN, CDR2 SVGIG (reference sequence). The V gene end was trimmed by 2 bases and the J gene end by 3 bases; junction bases not matched to a gene: 12. CDR3 protein: CAWSLTGGGADYGYTF. The CDR3 DNA is TGTGCCTGGAGTCTAACTGGAGGGGGCGCCGACTATGGCTACACCTTC. Drawing the rest from reference TRBV30 and TRBJ1-2, the complete variable domain is SQTIHQWPATLVQPVGSPLSLECTVEGTSNPNLYWYRQAAGRGLQLLFYSVGIGQISSEVPQNLSASRPQDRQFILSSKKLLLSDSGFYLCAWSLTGGGADYGYTFGSGTRLTVV.

The rearrangement joins TRBV7-3 to TRBJ2-7, with D possibly being TRBD1 or TRBD2 (5 bases each). The CDR3 runs to 12 residues. Trimming took off 10 bases at V and 1 base at J, with 11 bases between the two ends. CDR1 is SGHTA, CDR2 FQGTGA, per germline. CDR3 loop: CATGDGSYEQYF. As DNA, the CDR3 is TGTGCCACCGGGGACGGATCCTACGAGCAGTACTTC. The whole variable domain, filled in from reference TRBV7-3 and TRBJ2-7, reads GAGVSQTPSNKVTEKGKYVELRCDPISGHTALYWYRQSLGQGPEFLIYFQGTGAADDSGLPNDRFFAVRPEGSVSTLKIQRTERGDSAVYLCATGDGSYEQYFGPGTRLTVT.

This chain links TRBV27 with TRBJ2-1; tentative D call: TRBD2 (6 bases). This CDR3 is 16 amino acids long. Germline V CDR1 and CDR2: MNHEY, SMNVEV (reference sequence). The V and J ends lost 5 bases and 4 bases respectively, with 18 bases between them. CDR3 in DNA: TGTGCCAGCAGTCTCATAGCGGTGCGGGGATACAATGAGCAGTTCTTC. Amino acids: CASSLIAVRGYNEQFF.

The chain recombines TRBV9 with TRBJ2-2; D tentatively fits TRBD1 or TRBD2 (5 bases each). The V and J ends lost 4 bases and 0 bases respectively, with 10 bases between them. Germline CDR1 and CDR2: SGDLS and YYNGEE. There are 15 residues in the CDR3. The CDR3 reads CASSPWDANTGELFF. The CDR3 nucleotides read TGTGCCAGCAGCCCCTGGGACGCGAACACCGGGGAGCTGTTTTTT.

The chain employs TRBV27 and TRBJ1-1; D is perhaps TRBD1 (6 bases). The CDR3 consists of 15 residues. The germline CDR1 and CDR2 sequences are MNHEY and SMNVEV (reference sequence). V shed 0 bases and J shed 4 bases, with 12 bases lying between them. In DNA, the CDR3 is TGTGCCAGCAGTTTATCGAGGGGGGGGGCCACTGAAGCTTTCTTT. Translation: CASSLSRGGATEAFF.

The chain recombines TRBV6-5 with TRBJ2-3; the match to TRBD2 covers 14 bases. Germline V gene lookup returns CDR1 MNHEY and CDR2 SVGAGI. After removal of 6 bases from V and 4 bases from J, the junction contained 3 bases not matched to a gene. The CDR3 runs 15 residues. The CDR3 DNA sequence: TGTGCCAGCAGAGGACTAGCGGGGGGTCCAGATACGCAGTATTTT. Translation: CASRGLAGGPDTQYF.

The rearrangement uses TRBV5-6 and TRBJ2-7; 7 bases are shared with TRBD1. V was pared by 3 bases and J by 0 bases, with 9 bases of the junction left unmatched. The CDR3 runs to 16 residues. Germline assignment: CDR1 SGHDT and CDR2 YYEEEE. The CDR3 DNA reads as TGTGCCAGCAGCTATAGCTTGGGACAGATCTCCTACGAGCAGTACTTC. Translated, it gives CASSYSLGQISYEQYF.

The V gene is TRBV6-9, the J gene TRBJ2-7, with D perhaps TRBD1 (6 bases). Germline CDR1 reads MNHGY; CDR2 reads SVAAGI. The CDR3 consists of 14 residues. V dropped 3 bases and J dropped 3 bases, with 12 bases sitting between them. CDR3 loop: CASSYSGHRYEQYF. DNA for the CDR3: TGTGCCAGCAGTTACTCGGGACATCGCTACGAGCAGTACTTC.

J is TRBJ2-5 and V is TRBV6-6; TRBD2 aligns across 12 bases. CDR1 and CDR2 from the germline V gene are MNHNY and SVGAGI (reference sequence). Unmatched junction bases numbered 7, after V lost 4 bases and J lost 4 bases. The CDR3 contains 16 residues. CDR3 region: CASSSQTSGRGETQYF. The CDR3 DNA reads as TGTGCCAGCAGTTCTCAGACTAGCGGGAGAGGAGAGACCCAGTACTTC.

V and J are TRBV13 and TRBJ2-7; 7 bases are shared with TRBD1. Germline lookup yields CDR1 PRHDT and CDR2 FYEKMQ (reference sequence). CDR3 length: 14 amino acids. The ends lost 5 bases at V and 1 base at J; junction bases unmatched: 5. The CDR3, as DNA: TGTGCCAGCAGCCCACGGGACAGATCCTACGAGCAGTACTTC. This encodes CASSPRDRSYEQYF.